This entry features one T cell receptor (beta chain) sequence. Its antigen is undetermined. The CDR3 totals 16 residues. The V gene lost 6 bases and the J gene lost 2 bases, with 14 bases spanning the gap. The V gene's germline CDR1 is MNHEY and CDR2 SMNVEV (reference sequence). This record comes from a study of a mutant IDH1 vaccine in newly diagnosed glioma. Time point indicated: week 47, end of study. Each dose delivered 300 ug of mutant IDH1 20-mer peptide subcutaneously with imiquimod. The table came from immunoSEQ multiplex PCR; TCRdb's copy has only in-frame clones and leaves some out. Of about 50,000 clones listed, over 60% are singletons.

The sequencing used PBMCs, collected from a glioma patient whose treatment included an IDH1 peptide vaccine. V gene TRBV27 combines with J gene TRBJ1-6; a weak D match, TRBD1 (6 bases). This clonotype originated in a woman aged 40 to 50 with glioma. Some clones in this sample may be carry-over from other donors' samples. This CDR3 reads CASSPSRGPYNSPLHF. CDR3 nucleotides: TGTGCCAGCAGCCCCTCCAGGGGCCCCTATAATTCACCCCTCCACTTT.